The rows below give T cell receptor beta chains drawn from one sample of a study of pediatric ulcerative colitis. Assay: immunoSEQ multiplex PCR; the TCRdb copy retains only in-frame clones and omits some. Altogether tens of thousands of clones are present, about nine tenths being singletons, with the ten largest covering around 3.6%. The sequencing input was blood. The receptors come from a boy younger than 18 with severe ulcerative colitis. CDR3s include the opening cysteine and the closing phenylalanine or tryptophan. A D gene is named only where the DNA matches it firmly. A row's size may be missing; if present it is once, few, many or a size class.

d_gene	j_gene	abundance	v_gene	CDR3aa	CDR3nt
.	TRBJ2-7	.	TRBV5-1	CASSLLSYEQYF	TGTGCCAGCAGCTTGCTCTCCTACGAGCAGTACTTC
TRBD2	TRBJ2-7	.	TRBV27	CASSWSGGPYEQYF	TGTGCCAGCAGTTGGTCGGGAGGACCCTACGAGCAGTACTTC
TRBD2	TRBJ2-1	few	TRBV2	CASRSTSGRNNEQFF	TGTGCCAGCAGATCTACTAGCGGGAGGAACAATGAGCAGTTCTTC
TRBD2	TRBJ2-5	.	TRBV11-3	CASSLGGASGISSQETQYF	TGTGCCAGCAGCTTAGGGGGGGCTAGCGGGATTAGTTCGCAAGAGACCCAGTACTTC
TRBD2	TRBJ2-1	.	TRBV15	CATSNTGTSGRGNGEQFF	TGTGCCACCAGCAACACAGGGACTAGCGGGAGGGGAAATGGTGAGCAGTTCTTC
.	TRBJ2-7	.	TRBV4-2	CASSRPGLTFHEQYF	TGTGCCAGCAGCCGACCGGGCCTCACATTCCACGAGCAGTACTTC
TRBD1	TRBJ1-5	.	TRBV30	CAWSAGQGNQPQHF	TGTGCCTGGAGTGCTGGACAGGGCAATCAGCCCCAGCATTTT
TRBD2	TRBJ2-7	.	TRBV6-5	CASSYVLAGSYEQYF	TGTGCCAGCAGTTACGTACTAGCGGGGTCGTACGAGCAGTACTTC
TRBD1	TRBJ2-7	once	TRBV5-1	CASSYGDRVHEQYF	TGCGCCAGCAGCTACGGGGACAGGGTCCACGAGCAGTACTTC
.	TRBJ2-7	once	TRBV29-1	CSVGPRSGTYEQYF	TGCAGCGTCGGACCCAGGAGTGGGACCTACGAGCAGTACTTC
TRBD1	TRBJ2-5	.	TRBV19	CASKGQATQETQYF	TGTGCCAGTAAGGGACAGGCCACCCAAGAGACCCAGTACTTC
.	TRBJ2-3	.	TRBV10-3	CAISAVKGGKTTDTQYF	TGTGCCATCAGTGCAGTCAAAGGCGGGAAAACCACAGATACGCAGTATTTT
.	TRBJ1-5	.	TRBV19	CASSPIPRDFSNQPQHF	TGTGCCAGTAGTCCCATTCCGCGGGATTTTAGCAATCAGCCCCAGCATTTT
TRBD2	TRBJ2-3	.	TRBV5-4	CASSLDGGRADTQYF	TGTGCCAGCAGCTTGGATGGCGGGAGGGCAGATACGCAGTATTTT
.	TRBJ2-7	.	TRBV7-6	CASSAALGEQYF	TGTGCCAGCAGCGCCGCGTTGGGCGAGCAGTACTTC
TRBD2	TRBJ2-7	.	TRBV10-2	CASSEMTSGRLVEQYF	TGCGCCAGCAGTGAAATGACTAGCGGGAGACTAGTCGAGCAGTACTTC
TRBD1	TRBJ1-1	.	TRBV4-3	CASSQARGRDTEAFF	TGCGCCAGCAGCCAAGCGAGGGGGCGGGACACTGAAGCTTTCTTT
.	TRBJ2-7	.	TRBV14	CASSQLQGGEQYF	TGTGCCAGCAGCCAACTTCAGGGTGGGGAGCAGTACTTC
TRBD1	TRBJ2-7	.	TRBV30	CAWETGGPPYEQYF	TGTGCCTGGGAGACAGGGGGACCTCCCTACGAGCAGTACTTC
TRBD1	TRBJ2-1	.	TRBV4-1	CASSQGPTGGIYEQFF	TGCGCCAGCAGCCAAGGGCCGACAGGGGGCATCTATGAGCAGTTCTTC
.	TRBJ2-2	.	TRBV11-1	CASSPLVGFISGELFF	TGTGCCAGCAGCCCCCTGGTCGGGTTTATATCCGGGGAGCTGTTTTTT
TRBD2	TRBJ2-5	.	TRBV5-1	CASSSGLASQQETQYF	TGCGCCAGCAGTTCTGGACTAGCGTCTCAACAAGAGACCCAGTACTTC
.	TRBJ2-1	.	TRBV25-1	CASSGIGQSQFF	TGTGCCAGCAGTGGGATCGGACAGAGTCAGTTCTTC
TRBD1	TRBJ1-1	.	TRBV4-2	CASSPRQGGNTEAFF	TGTGCCAGCAGCCCCCGACAGGGGGGTAACACTGAAGCTTTCTTT
TRBD2	TRBJ2-5	.	TRBV27	CASSLRGLAGGRETQYF	TGTGCCAGCAGTTTGAGGGGCCTAGCGGGAGGTAGAGAGACCCAGTACTTC
.	TRBJ2-3	.	TRBV4-2	CASSSGLTTDTQYF	TGTGCCAGCTCCTCAGGCTTGACCACAGATACGCAGTATTTT
.	TRBJ2-5	.	TRBV5-4	CASSLGGAQETQYF	TGTGCCAGCAGCTTGGGGGGAGCCCAAGAGACCCAGTACTTC
.	TRBJ2-3	.	TRBV6-1	CASSEFGQTTDTQYF	TGTGCCAGCAGTGAATTTGGACAGACCACAGATACGCAGTATTTT
TRBD2	TRBJ2-1	.	TRBV11-2	CASSQEGLGSNEQFF	TGTGCCAGCAGCCAGGAGGGACTAGGCTCCAATGAGCAGTTCTTC
TRBD1	TRBJ2-7	.	TRBV7-9	CASSLRDRASEQYF	TGTGCCAGCAGCTTACGGGACAGGGCGAGCGAGCAGTACTTC
.	TRBJ1-1	.	TRBV30	CAWSVGFVNTEAFF	TGTGCCTGGAGTGTAGGCTTCGTAAACACTGAAGCTTTCTTT
.	TRBJ2-5	.	TRBV5-6	CASSLGGPQETQYF	TGTGCCAGCAGCTTGGGTGGGCCCCAAGAGACCCAGTACTTC
.	TRBJ1-5	.	TRBV2	CASRTLGGARTQHF	TGTGCCAGCAGGACCTTAGGTGGGGCGCGGACCCAGCATTTT
.	TRBJ2-7	.	TRBV11-2	CASSFGTWDYEQYF	TGTGCCAGCAGCTTTGGGACGTGGGACTACGAGCAGTACTTC
.	TRBJ2-5	.	TRBV25-1	CASSGPALGWGETQYF	TGTGCCAGCAGTGGACCCGCATTAGGATGGGGCGAGACCCAGTACTTC
TRBD1	TRBJ1-2	.	TRBV6-1	CASSAQGGGGYTF	TGTGCCAGCAGTGCGCAGGGGGGAGGTGGCTACACCTTC
.	TRBJ2-2	once	TRBV18	CASSPPLAERGELFF	TGTGCCAGCTCACCACCGTTGGCGGAACGCGGGGAGCTGTTTTTT
.	TRBJ1-1	once	TRBV5-4	CASSLGEVGSTEAFF	TGTGCCAGCAGCTTGGGGGAGGTAGGCAGCACTGAAGCTTTCTTT
.	TRBJ2-1	.	TRBV6-1	CASSESSGLSYNEQFF	TGTGCCAGCAGTGAGAGTAGCGGTTTGTCCTACAATGAGCAGTTCTTC
.	TRBJ2-3	.	TRBV6-1	CASSEGGADTQYF	TGTGCCAGCAGTGAAGGAGGGGCAGATACGCAGTATTTT
.	TRBJ1-1	.	TRBV6-1	CASSEIPVGGYGAFF	TGTGCCAGCAGTGAAATTCCGGTCGGGGGTTATGGTGCTTTCTTT
TRBD2	TRBJ2-7	.	TRBV5-5	CASSRGTTSVQYF	TGTGCCAGCAGCCGTGGGACGACTAGCGTTCAGTACTTC
.	TRBJ1-1	.	TRBV29-1	CSVEAGRTEAFF	TGCAGCGTTGAAGCCGGGCGGACTGAAGCTTTCTTT
TRBD2	TRBJ2-1	.	TRBV5-4	CASSLFGAGGLRGLQDEQFF	TGTGCCAGCAGCTTGTTTGGGGCGGGAGGGCTGAGGGGCTTACAGGATGAGCAGTTCTTC
.	TRBJ2-2	.	TRBV5-4	CASQRLVNTGELFF	TGTGCCAGCCAGCGGTTAGTGAACACCGGGGAGCTGTTTTTT
TRBD1	TRBJ2-6	.	TRBV10-3	CAISGDRGLSLSGANVLTF	TGTGCCATCAGTGGTGACAGGGGGCTATCACTCTCTGGGGCCAACGTCCTGACTTTC
TRBD1	TRBJ1-1	.	TRBV27	CASSPSWDRVSWSIMNTEAFF	TGTGCCAGCAGTCCCTCCTGGGACAGGGTGTCCTGGTCCATAATGAACACTGAAGCTTTCTTT
TRBD2	TRBJ2-2	.	TRBV30	CAWTRTRGTGELFF	TGTGCCTGGACGAGGACTAGAGGCACCGGGGAGCTGTTTTTT
.	TRBJ1-2	.	TRBV18	CASSPSPIYGYTF	TGTGCCAGCTCACCATCCCCAATCTATGGCTACACCTTC
.	TRBJ1-1	.	TRBV5-4	CASRRLSERTEAFF	TGTGCCAGCCGCAGGCTTTCGGAAAGAACTGAAGCTTTCTTT
.	TRBJ2-3	.	TRBV6-5	CASSYLQSLDTQYF	TGTGCCAGCAGTTACCTCCAGAGCTTGGATACGCAGTATTTT
.	TRBJ2-7	once	TRBV5-6	CASSLNNYAYF	TGTGCCAGCAGCTTGAACAATTACGCGTACTTC
.	TRBJ2-3	.	TRBV6-5	CASSYLGNTDTQYF	TGTGCCAGCAGTTATTTGGGAAACACAGATACGCAGTATTTT
TRBD1	TRBJ1-2	.	TRBV6-5	CASSRQGVNYGYTF	TGTGCCAGCAGTAGACAGGGGGTTAACTATGGCTACACCTTC
TRBD1	TRBJ1-5	few	TRBV9	CASSRGTESNQPQHF	TGTGCCAGCAGCCGTGGGACAGAGAGCAATCAGCCCCAGCATTTT
.	TRBJ2-7	few	TRBV18	CASSSYAYEQYF	TGTGCCAGCTCCTCCTACGCCTACGAGCAGTACTTC
TRBD2	TRBJ2-1	.	TRBV6-6	CASRLRAGGNEQFF	TGTGCCAGCAGACTTCGGGCGGGGGGCAATGAGCAGTTCTTC
.	TRBJ2-1	.	TRBV5-6	CASSLRLVGNEQFF	TGTGCCAGCAGCTTGAGGCTAGTGGGCAATGAGCAGTTCTTC
.	TRBJ1-2	.	TRBV20-1	CSARDQAGYTF	TGCAGTGCTAGAGATCAGGCTGGCTACACCTTC